This T cell receptor (beta chain) was recovered during a study of T-cell memory formation after mild COVID-19. From germline, CDR1 is LGHDT and CDR2 YNNKEL (reference sequence). The CDR3 contains 16 residues. With 3 bases removed from V and 7 bases from J, the gap between germline ends came to 21 bases. Each CDR3 protein gets one entry after TCRdb re-called the 5' RACE reads with MiXCR. Here the sample spans around 390,000 distinct CDR3 sequences, 16% being singletons. This clonotype was seen a handful of times. This chain uses TRBV3-1 with TRBJ1-1; D is possibly TRBD1 (6 bases). Sequenced: PBMCs or a T cell subset sorted from them (not recorded which). This receptor was identified in a man younger than 30 who had mild COVID-19 (a few samples of this study predate the infection). Cell type and time point are not known. CDR3: CASSHSRRTELLEAFF. The CDR3, as DNA: TGTGCCAGCAGCCACTCACGACGGACAGAGCTTCTTGAAGCTTTCTTT.